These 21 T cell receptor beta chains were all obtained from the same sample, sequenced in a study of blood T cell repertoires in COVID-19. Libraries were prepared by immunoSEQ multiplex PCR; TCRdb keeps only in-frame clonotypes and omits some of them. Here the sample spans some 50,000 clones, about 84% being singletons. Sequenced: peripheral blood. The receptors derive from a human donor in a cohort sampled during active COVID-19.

As DNA, the CDR3 is TGTGCCAGCAGCTTGGGGGACAGGGCTAATTCACCCCTCCACTTT. Translating it yields CASSLGDRANSPLHF. The chain carries TRBV5-8 and TRBJ1-6; 9 positions agree with TRBD1. The CDR3 loop spans 15 amino acids. V shed 0 bases, J shed 6 bases, and the junction held 1 base outside the gene matches. Germline V gives CDR1 SGHTS, CDR2 YDEGEE. Based on the CDR3 plus reference TRBV5-8 and TRBJ1-6, the full variable domain is EAGVTQSPTHLIKTRGQQATLRCSPISGHTSVYWYQQALGLGLQFLLWYDEGEERNRGNFPPRFSGRQFPNYSSELNVNALELEDSALYLCASSLGDRANSPLHFGNGTRLTVT.

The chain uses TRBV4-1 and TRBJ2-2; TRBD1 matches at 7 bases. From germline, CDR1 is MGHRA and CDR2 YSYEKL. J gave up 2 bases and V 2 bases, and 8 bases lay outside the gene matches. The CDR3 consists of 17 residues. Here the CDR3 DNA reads TGCGCCAGCAGCCAACGACCGGGACAGACAAACACCGGGGAGCTGTTTTTT. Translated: CASSQRPGQTNTGELFF.

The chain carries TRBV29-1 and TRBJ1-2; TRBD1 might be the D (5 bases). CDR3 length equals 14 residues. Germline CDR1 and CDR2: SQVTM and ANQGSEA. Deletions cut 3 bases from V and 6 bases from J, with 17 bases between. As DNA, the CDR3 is TGCAGCGTTGAGGTCGGGCAGGGATTACATGGCTACACCTTC. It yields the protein CSVEVGQGLHGYTF. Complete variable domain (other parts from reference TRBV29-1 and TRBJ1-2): SAVISQKPSRDICQRGTSLTIQCQVDSQVTMMFWYRQQPGQSLTLIATANQGSEATYESGFVIDKFPISRPNLTFSTLTVSNMSPEDSSIYLCSVEVGQGLHGYTFGSGTRLTVV.

The CDR3 loop is CAISAGFGETQYF. CDR3 sequence (DNA): TGTGCCATCAGTGCGGGGTTTGGCGAGACCCAGTACTTC. The gene calls are TRBV10-3 and TRBJ2-5, with D perhaps TRBD2 (5 bases). V was shortened by 4 bases and J by 5 bases, with 11 bases between the two germline ends. There are 13 residues in the CDR3. CDR1 is ENHRY, CDR2 SYGVKD, per germline.

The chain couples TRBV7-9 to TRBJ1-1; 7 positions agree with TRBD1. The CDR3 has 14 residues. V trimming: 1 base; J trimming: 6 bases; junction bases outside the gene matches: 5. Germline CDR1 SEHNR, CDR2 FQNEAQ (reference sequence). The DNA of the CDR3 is TGTGCCAGCAGCTTAGAAGGGGGCCTCGCTGAAGCTTTCTTT. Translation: CASSLEGGLAEAFF.

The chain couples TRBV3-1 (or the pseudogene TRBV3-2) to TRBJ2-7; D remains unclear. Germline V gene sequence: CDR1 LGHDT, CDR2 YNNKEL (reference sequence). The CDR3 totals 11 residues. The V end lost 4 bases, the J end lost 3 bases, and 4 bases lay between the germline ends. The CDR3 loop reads CASSLGYEQYF. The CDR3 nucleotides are TGTGCCAGCAGCCTCGGCTACGAGCAGTACTTC.

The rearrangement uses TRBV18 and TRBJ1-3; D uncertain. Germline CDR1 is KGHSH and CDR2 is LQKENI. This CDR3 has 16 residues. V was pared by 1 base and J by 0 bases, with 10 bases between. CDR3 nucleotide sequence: TGTGCCAGCTCACCACAACCTAGAGACTCTGGAAACACCATATATTTT. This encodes CASSPQPRDSGNTIYF.

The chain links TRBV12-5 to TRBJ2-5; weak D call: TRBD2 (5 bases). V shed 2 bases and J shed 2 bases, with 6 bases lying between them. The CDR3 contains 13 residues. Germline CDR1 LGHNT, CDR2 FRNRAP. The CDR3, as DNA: TGTGCTAGTGGTTTGCGGGGTCAAGAGACCCAGTACTTC. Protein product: CASGLRGQETQYF.

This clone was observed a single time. This CDR3 is CASSEMLGGRASCEQYF. CDR3 nucleotide sequence: TGCGCCAGCAGTGAGATGTTAGGCGGGAGGGCCTCTTGTGAGCAGTACTTC. The chain links TRBV10-2 to TRBJ2-7; 9 bases line up with TRBD2. The germline CDR1 and CDR2 sequences are WSHSY and SAAADI. The V segment lost 2 bases and the J segment 7 bases; nucleotides outside the gene matches: 15. The CDR3 consists of 17 residues.

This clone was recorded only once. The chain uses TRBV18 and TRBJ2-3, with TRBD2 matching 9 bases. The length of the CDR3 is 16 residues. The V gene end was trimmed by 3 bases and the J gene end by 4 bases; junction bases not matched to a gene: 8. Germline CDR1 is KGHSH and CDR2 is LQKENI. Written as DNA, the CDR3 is TGTGCCAGCTCACCGTCCGGGCGGGGGGGCCCAGATACGCAGTATTTT. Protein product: CASSPSGRGGPDTQYF.

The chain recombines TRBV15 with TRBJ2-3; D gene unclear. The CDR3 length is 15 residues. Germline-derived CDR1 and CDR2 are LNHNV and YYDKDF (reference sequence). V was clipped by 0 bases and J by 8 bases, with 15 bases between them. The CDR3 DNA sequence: TGTGCCACCAGCAGAGAAAGCAGACTCGGCATTACGCAGTATTTT. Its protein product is CATSRESRLGITQYF.

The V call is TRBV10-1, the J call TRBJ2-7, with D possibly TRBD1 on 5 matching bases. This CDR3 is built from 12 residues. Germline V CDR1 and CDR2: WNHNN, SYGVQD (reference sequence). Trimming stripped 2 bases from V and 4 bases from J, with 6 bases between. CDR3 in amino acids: CASSEQGYEQYF. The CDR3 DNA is TGCGCCAGCAGTGAGCAGGGATACGAGCAGTACTTC.

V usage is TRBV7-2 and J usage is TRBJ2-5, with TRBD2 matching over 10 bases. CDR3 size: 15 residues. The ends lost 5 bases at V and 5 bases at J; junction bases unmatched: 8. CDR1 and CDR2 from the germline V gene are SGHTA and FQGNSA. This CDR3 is CASSAKREGGETQYF. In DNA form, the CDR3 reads TGTGCCAGCAGCGCCAAGCGGGAGGGAGGGGAGACCCAGTACTTC.

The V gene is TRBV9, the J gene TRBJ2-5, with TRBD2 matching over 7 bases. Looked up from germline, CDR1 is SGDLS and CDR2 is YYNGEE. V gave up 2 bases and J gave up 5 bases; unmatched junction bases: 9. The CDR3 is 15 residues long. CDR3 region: CASSVGGFSGETQYF. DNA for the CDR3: TGTGCCAGCAGCGTGGGGGGGTTTAGTGGGGAGACCCAGTACTTC.

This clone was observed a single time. CDR3 DNA sequence: TGTGCCAGCGTAAGAGGACAGGGGCGTAATGAGCAGTTCTTC. It encodes CASVRGQGRNEQFF. J is TRBJ2-1 and V is TRBV2; the match to TRBD1 covers 9 bases. Per the germline V gene, CDR1 is SNHLY and CDR2 is FYNNEI. CDR3 length: 14 residues. The junction had 9 bases not matched to a gene; V was cut back by 8 bases and J by 7 bases.

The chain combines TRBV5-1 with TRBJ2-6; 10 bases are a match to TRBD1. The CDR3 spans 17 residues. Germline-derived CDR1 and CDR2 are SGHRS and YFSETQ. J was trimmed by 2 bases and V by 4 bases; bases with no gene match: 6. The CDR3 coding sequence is TGCGCCAGCAGCGAATCGGGACAGGGGACTGGGGCCAACGTCCTGACTTTC. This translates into CASSESGQGTGANVLTF.

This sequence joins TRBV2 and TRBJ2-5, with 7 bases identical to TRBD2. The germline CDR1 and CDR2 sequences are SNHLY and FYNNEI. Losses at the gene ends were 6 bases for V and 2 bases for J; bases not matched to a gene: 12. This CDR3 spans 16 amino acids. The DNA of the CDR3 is TGTGCCAGCAGAGGAAGCACCTTGGGGGGGCAAGAGACCCAGTACTTC. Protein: CASRGSTLGGQETQYF.

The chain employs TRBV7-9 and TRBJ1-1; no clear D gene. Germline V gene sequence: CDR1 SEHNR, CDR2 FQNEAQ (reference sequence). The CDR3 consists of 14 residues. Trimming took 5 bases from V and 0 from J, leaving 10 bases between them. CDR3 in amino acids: CASSQIYMNTEAFF. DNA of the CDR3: TGTGCCAGCAGCCAGATTTATATGAACACTGAAGCTTTCTTT.

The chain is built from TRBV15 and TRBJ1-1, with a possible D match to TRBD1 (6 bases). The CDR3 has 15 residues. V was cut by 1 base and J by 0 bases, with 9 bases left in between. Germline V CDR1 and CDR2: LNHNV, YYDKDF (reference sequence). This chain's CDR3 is CATSRGGGLNTEAFF. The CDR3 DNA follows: TGTGCCACCAGCAGAGGAGGGGGTCTGAACACTGAAGCTTTCTTT.

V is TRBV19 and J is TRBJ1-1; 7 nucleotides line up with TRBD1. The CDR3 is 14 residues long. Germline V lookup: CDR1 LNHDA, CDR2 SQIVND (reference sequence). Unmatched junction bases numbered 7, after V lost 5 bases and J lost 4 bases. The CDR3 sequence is CASSGPQGTTEAFF. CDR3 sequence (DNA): TGTGCCAGTAGTGGCCCACAGGGGACCACTGAAGCTTTCTTT.

The CDR3 here is CASRKWTGSSYNEQFF. Here the CDR3 DNA reads TGTGCCAGCAGGAAATGGACAGGGAGCTCCTACAATGAGCAGTTCTTC. The chain joins TRBV2 to TRBJ2-1, with 8 bases identical to TRBD1. The CDR3 contains 16 residues. The junction had 7 bases not matched to a gene; V was cut back by 6 bases and J by 0 bases. The germline gives CDR1 SNHLY, CDR2 FYNNEI.